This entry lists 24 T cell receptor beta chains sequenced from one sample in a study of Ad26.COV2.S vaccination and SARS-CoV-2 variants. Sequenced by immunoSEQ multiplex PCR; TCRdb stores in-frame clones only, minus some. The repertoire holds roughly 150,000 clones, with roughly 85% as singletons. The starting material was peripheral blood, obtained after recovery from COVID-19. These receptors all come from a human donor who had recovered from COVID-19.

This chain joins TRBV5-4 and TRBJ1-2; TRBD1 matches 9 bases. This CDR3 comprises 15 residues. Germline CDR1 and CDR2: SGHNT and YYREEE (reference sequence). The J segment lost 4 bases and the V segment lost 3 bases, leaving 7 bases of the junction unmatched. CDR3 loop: CASSSGTGTSYGYTF. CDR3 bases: TGTGCCAGCAGCTCCGGGACAGGGACATCCTATGGCTACACCTTC.

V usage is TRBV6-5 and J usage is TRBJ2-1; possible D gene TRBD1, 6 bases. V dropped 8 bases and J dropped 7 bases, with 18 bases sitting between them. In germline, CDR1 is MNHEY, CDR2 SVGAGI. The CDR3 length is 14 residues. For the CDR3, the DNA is TGTGCCAGCGGACAAGGGGGTTCGGTGAATGAGCAGTTCTTC. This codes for CASGQGGSVNEQFF.

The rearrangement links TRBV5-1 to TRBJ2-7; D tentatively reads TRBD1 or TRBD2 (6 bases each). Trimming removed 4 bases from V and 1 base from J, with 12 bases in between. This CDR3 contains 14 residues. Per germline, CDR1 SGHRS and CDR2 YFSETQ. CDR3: CASSDTGTSYEQYF. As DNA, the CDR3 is TGCGCCAGCAGCGATACAGGGACTTCCTACGAGCAGTACTTC. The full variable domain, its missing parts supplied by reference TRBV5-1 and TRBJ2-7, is KAGVTQTPRYLIKTRGQQVTLSCSPISGHRSVSWYQQTPGQGLQFLFEYFSETQRNKGNFPGRFSGRQFSNSRSEMNVSTLELGDSALYLCASSDTGTSYEQYFGPGTRLTVT.

The CDR3 reads CASSALGSVYGYTF. CDR3 sequence (DNA): TGTGCCAGCAGCGCGCTGGGCAGCGTCTATGGCTACACCTTC. The chain carries TRBV7-9 and TRBJ1-2; D gene unclear. The ends were cut back, 5 bases at V and 4 bases at J, with 14 bases in the middle. The germline V gene encodes CDR1 SEHNR and CDR2 FQNEAQ (reference sequence). This CDR3 spans 14 amino acids.

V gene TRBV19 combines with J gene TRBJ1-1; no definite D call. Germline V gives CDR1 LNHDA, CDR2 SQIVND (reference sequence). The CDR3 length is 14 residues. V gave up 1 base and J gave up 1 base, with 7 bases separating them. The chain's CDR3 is CASSIGGENTEAFF. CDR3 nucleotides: TGTGCCAGTAGTATAGGTGGGGAGAACACTGAAGCTTTCTTT.

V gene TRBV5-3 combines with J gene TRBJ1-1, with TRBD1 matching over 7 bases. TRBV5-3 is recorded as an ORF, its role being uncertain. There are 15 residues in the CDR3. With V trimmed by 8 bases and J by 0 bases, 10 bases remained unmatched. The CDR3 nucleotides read TGTGCCAGGACAGGGAGACTTATAATGAACACTGAAGCTTTCTTT. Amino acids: CARTGRLIMNTEAFF.

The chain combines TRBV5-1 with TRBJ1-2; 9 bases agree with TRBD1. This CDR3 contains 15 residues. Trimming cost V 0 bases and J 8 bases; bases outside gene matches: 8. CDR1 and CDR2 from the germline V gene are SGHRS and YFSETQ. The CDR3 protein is CASSLEGQGSQGYTF. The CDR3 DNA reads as TGCGCCAGCAGCTTGGAGGGACAGGGATCTCAAGGCTACACCTTC.

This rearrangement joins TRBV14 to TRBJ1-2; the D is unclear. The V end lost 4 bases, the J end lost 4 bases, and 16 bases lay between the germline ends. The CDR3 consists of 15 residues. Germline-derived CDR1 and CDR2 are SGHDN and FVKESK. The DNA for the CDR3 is TGTGCCAGCAGCCCTCAGAGGGCGGAGGTCTATGGCTACACCTTC. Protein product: CASSPQRAEVYGYTF.

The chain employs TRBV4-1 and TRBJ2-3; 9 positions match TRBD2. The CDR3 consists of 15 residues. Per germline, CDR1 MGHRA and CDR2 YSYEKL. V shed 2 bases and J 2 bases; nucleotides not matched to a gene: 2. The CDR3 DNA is TGCGCCAGCAGCCAACTAGCGGGGACCACAGATACGCAGTATTTT. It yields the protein CASSQLAGTTDTQYF.

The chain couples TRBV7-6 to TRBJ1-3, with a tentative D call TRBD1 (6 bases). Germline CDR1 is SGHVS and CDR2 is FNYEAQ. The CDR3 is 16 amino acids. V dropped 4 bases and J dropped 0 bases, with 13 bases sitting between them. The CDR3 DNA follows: TGTGCCAGCAGCTCAGGGGTTGAGAGCTCTGGAAACACCATATATTTT. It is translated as CASSSGVESSGNTIYF.

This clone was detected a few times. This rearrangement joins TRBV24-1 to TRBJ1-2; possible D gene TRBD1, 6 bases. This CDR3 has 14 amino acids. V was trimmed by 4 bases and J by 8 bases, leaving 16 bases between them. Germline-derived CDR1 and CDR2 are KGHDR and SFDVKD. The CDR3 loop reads CATSDNREINGYTF. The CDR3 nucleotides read TGTGCCACCAGTGACAACAGGGAAATCAACGGCTACACCTTC.

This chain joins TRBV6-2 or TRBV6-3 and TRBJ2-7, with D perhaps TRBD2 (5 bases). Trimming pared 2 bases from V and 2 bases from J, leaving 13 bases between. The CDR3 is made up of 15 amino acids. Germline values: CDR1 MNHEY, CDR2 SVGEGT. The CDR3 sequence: CASSYIGEGTYEQYF. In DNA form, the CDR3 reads TGTGCCAGCAGTTACATCGGGGAAGGGACCTACGAGCAGTACTTC.

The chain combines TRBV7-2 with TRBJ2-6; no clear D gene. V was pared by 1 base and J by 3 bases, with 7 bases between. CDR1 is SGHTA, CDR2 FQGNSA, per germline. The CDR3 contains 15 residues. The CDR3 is CASSLVGGGANVLTF. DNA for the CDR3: TGTGCCAGCAGCTTAGTAGGCGGTGGGGCCAACGTCCTGACTTTC.

This chain's CDR3 is CASSPLSEDNEKLFF. For the CDR3, the DNA is TGTGCCAGCAGTCCACTCTCGGAGGATAATGAAAAACTGTTTTTT. The chain has TRBV28 and TRBJ1-4; D gene unclear. V lost 5 bases to trimming and J lost 4 bases, with 14 bases between them. This CDR3 has 15 residues. Germline V gives CDR1 MDHEN, CDR2 SYDVKM. The variable domain in full, with the rest retrieved from reference TRBV28 and TRBJ1-4, is DVKVTQSSRYLVKRTGEKVFLECVQDMDHENMFWYRQDPGLGLRLIYFSYDVKMKEKGDIPEGYSVSREKKERFSLILESASTNQTSMYLCASSPLSEDNEKLFFGSGTQLSVL.

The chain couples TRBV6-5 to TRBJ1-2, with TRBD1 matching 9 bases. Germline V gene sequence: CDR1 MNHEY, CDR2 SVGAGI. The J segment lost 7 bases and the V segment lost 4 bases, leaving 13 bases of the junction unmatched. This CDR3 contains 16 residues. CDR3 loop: CASSSGTGFTRGGYTF. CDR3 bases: TGTGCCAGCAGTTCCGGGACAGGGTTCACCAGGGGTGGCTACACCTTC.

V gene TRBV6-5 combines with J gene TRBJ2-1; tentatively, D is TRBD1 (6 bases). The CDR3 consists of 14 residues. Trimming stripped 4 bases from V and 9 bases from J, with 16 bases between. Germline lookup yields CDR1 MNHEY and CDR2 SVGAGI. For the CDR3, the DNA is TGTGCCAGCAGTTCTTTACAGGGAGCGACTGAGCAGTTCTTC. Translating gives CASSSLQGATEQFF.

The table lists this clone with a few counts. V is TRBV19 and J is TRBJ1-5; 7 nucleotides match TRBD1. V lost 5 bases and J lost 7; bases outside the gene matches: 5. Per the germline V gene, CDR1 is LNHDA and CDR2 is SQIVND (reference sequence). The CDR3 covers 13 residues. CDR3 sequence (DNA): TGTGCCAGTAGTTATCAGGGGGGGCAGCCCCAGCATTTT. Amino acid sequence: CASSYQGGQPQHF.

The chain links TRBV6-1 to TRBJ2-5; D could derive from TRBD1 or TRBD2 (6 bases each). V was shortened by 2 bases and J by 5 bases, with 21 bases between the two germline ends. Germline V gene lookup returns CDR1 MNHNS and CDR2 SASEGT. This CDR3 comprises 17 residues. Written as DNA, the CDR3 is TGTGCCAGCAGTGAAAGGCCGGGACATCTCGGGGGTGAGACCCAGTACTTC. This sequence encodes CASSERPGHLGGETQYF.

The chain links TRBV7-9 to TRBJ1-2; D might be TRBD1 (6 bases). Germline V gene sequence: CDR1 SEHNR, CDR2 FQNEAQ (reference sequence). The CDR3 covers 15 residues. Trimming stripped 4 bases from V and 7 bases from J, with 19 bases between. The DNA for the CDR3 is TGTGCCAGCAGCTCTCTAACTTGGGACAAGATTGGCTACACCTTC. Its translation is CASSSLTWDKIGYTF.

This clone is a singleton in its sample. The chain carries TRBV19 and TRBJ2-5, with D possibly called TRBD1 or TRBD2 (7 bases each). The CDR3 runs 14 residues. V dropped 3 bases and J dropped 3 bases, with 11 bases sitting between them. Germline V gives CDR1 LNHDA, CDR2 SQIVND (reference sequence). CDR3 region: CASSMGGGEETQYF. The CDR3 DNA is TGTGCCAGTAGTATGGGAGGGGGCGAAGAGACCCAGTACTTC.

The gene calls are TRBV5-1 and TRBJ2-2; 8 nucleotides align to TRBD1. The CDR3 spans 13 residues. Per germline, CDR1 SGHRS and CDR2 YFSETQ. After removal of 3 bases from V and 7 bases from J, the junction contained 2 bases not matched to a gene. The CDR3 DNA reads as TGCGCCAGCAGCTCAGGGGGCAACGGGGAGCTGTTTTTT. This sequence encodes CASSSGGNGELFF. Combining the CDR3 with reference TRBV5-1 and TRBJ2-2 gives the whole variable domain KAGVTQTPRYLIKTRGQQVTLSCSPISGHRSVSWYQQTPGQGLQFLFEYFSETQRNKGNFPGRFSGRQFSNSRSEMNVSTLELGDSALYLCASSSGGNGELFFGEGSRLTVL.

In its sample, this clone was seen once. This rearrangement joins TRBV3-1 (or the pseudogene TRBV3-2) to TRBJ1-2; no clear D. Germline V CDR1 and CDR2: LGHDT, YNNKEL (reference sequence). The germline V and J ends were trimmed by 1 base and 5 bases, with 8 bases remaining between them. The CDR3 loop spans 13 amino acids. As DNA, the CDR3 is TGTGCCAGCAGCCAAGGAGGACCTTATGGCTACACCTTC. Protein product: CASSQGGPYGYTF.

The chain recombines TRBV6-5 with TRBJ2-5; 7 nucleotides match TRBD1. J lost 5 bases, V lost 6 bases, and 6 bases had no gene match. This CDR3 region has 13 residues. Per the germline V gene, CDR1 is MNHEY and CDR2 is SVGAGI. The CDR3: CASRPQGLETQYF. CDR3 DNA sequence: TGTGCCAGCAGGCCACAGGGGCTCGAGACCCAGTACTTC.

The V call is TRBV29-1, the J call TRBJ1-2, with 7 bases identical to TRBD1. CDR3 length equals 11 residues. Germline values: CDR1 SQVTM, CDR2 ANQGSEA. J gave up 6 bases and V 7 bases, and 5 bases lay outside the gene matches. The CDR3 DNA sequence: TGCAGCGCCCACGGACAGGATGGCTACACCTTC. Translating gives CSAHGQDGYTF.